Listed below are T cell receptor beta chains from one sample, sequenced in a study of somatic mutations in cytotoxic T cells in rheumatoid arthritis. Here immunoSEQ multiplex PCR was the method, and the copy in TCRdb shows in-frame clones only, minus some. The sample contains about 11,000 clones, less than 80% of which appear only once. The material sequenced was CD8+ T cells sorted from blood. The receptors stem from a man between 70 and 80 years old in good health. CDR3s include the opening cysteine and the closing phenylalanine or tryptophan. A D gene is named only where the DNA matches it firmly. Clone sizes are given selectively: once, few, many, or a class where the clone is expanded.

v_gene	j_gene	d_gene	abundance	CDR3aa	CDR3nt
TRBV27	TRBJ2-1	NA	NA	CASSLSGGSYNEQFF	TGTGCCAGCAGTTTATCAGGGGGCTCCTACAATGAGCAGTTCTTC
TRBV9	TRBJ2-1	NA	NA	CASSVGPELSYNEQFF	TGTGCCAGCAGCGTAGGTCCCGAGTTATCCTACAATGAGCAGTTCTTC
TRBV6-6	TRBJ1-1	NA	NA	CASGSMTTEAFF	TGTGCCAGCGGGTCTATGACCACTGAAGCTTTCTTT
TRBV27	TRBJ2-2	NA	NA	CASSSPLGGPNTGELFF	TGTGCCAGCAGTTCTCCCCTTGGGGGCCCTAACACCGGGGAGCTGTTTTTT
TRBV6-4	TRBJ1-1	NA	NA	CASSDTENTEAFF	TGTGCCAGCAGTGACACAGAGAACACTGAAGCTTTCTTT
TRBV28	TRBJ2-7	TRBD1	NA	CASSLRGLDEQYF	TGTGCCAGCAGTTTAAGGGGGCTAGACGAGCAGTACTTC
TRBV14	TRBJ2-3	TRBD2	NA	CASNSMAGGRSTDTQYF	TGTGCCAGCAACTCCATGGCGGGGGGCCGGTCCACAGATACGCAGTATTTT
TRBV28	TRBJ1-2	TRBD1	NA	CASSSTRLGTGDYGYTF	TGTGCCAGCAGTTCCACTCGGCTTGGGACAGGGGACTATGGCTACACCTTC
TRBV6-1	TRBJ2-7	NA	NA	CASSEDSTGYEQYF	TGTGCCAGCAGTGAGGACAGTACGGGCTACGAGCAGTACTTC
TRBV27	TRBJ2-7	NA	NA	CASSSHNNEQYF	TGTGCCAGCAGTTCTCACAACAACGAGCAGTACTTC
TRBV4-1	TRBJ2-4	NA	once	CASSQEEPGPKNIQYF	TGCGCCAGCAGCCAAGAGGAACCGGGACCGAAAAACATTCAGTACTTC
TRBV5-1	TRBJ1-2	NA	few	CASSPAGGGGYGYTF	TGCGCCAGCAGCCCGGCGGGGGGCGGAGGCTATGGCTACACCTTC
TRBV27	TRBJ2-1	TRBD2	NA	CASSYKREGLVSYNEQFF	TGTGCCAGCAGTTACAAGCGGGAGGGCCTAGTATCCTACAATGAGCAGTTCTTC
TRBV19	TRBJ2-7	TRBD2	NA	CASAAGRGAEQYF	TGTGCCAGTGCCGCCGGGAGGGGTGCCGAGCAGTACTTC
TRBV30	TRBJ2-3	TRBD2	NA	CAWSVPAGGPSTDTQYF	TGTGCCTGGAGTGTACCGGCGGGAGGGCCCTCCACAGATACGCAGTATTTT
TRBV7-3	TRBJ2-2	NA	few	CASSLTAGELFF	TGTGCCAGCAGCTTAACTGCCGGGGAGCTGTTTTTT
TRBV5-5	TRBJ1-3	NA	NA	CASSLRGTGNTIYF	TGTGCCAGCAGCTTGCGGGGTACCGGAAACACCATATATTTT
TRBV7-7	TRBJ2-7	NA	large	CASSLGGPGNYEQYF	TGTGCCAGCAGCCTTGGAGGGCCTGGGAACTACGAGCAGTACTTC
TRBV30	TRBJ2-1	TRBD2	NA	CAWSGTSGRPITFNEQFF	TGTGCCTGGAGTGGGACTAGCGGGAGGCCAATCACCTTCAATGAGCAGTTCTTC
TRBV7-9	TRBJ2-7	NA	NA	CASSPAVGSYEQYF	TGTGCCAGCAGCCCCGCCGTTGGATCCTACGAGCAGTACTTC
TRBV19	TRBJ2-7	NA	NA	CASSILTGEGYEQYF	TGTGCCAGTAGTATCCTGACAGGGGAGGGCTACGAGCAGTACTTC
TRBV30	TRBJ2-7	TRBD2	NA	CAWSGTSDSYEQYF	TGTGCCTGGAGTGGGACTAGCGACTCCTACGAGCAGTACTTC
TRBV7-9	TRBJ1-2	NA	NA	CASSLSEYTF	TGTGCCAGCAGCTTATCCGAGTACACCTTC
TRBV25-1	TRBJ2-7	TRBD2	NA	CASSAGTSGPITGREQYF	TGTGCCAGCAGTGCGGGGACTAGCGGGCCCATTACCGGACGCGAGCAGTACTTC
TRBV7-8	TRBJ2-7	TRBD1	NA	CASSLWDRGGSYEQYF	TGTGCCAGCAGCTTATGGGACAGGGGAGGCTCCTACGAGCAGTACTTC
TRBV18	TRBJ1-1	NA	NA	CASSPRQGDHTEAFF	TGTGCCAGCTCACCACGGCAGGGCGATCACACTGAAGCTTTCTTT
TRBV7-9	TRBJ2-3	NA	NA	CASSSLLFTDTQYF	TGTGCCAGCAGCTCCCTTCTGTTTACAGATACGCAGTATTTT
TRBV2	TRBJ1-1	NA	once	CASRLGVETEAFF	TGTGCCAGCAGATTGGGGGTGGAGACTGAAGCTTTCTTT
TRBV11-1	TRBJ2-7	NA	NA	CASSLGGTSSYEQYF	TGTGCCAGCAGCTTAGGCGGGACGAGCTCCTACGAGCAGTACTTC
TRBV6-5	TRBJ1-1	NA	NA	CASRPILNTEAFF	TGTGCCAGTCGACCGATTCTGAACACTGAAGCTTTCTTT
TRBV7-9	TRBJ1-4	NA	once	CASSSSERGNEKLFF	TGTGCCAGCAGCTCCTCGGAGAGGGGGAATGAAAAACTGTTTTTT
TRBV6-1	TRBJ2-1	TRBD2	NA	CASSELAGSYNEQFF	TGTGCCAGCAGTGAACTAGCGGGCTCCTACAATGAGCAGTTCTTC
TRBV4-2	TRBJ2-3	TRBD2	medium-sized	CASSQASGSTDTQYF	TGTGCCAGCAGCCAAGCTAGCGGGAGCACAGATACGCAGTATTTT
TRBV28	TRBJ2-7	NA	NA	CASSLGGTVSYEQYF	TGTGCCAGCAGTTTAGGGGGGACGGTATCCTACGAGCAGTACTTC
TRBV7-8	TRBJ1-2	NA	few	CASSLLSPSREYGYTF	TGTGCCAGCAGCTTACTCAGCCCCTCCCGGGAGTATGGCTACACCTTC
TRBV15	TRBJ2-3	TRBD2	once	CATSRDLAGGPTDTQYF	TGTGCCACCAGCAGAGATCTAGCGGGGGGCCCCACAGATACGCAGTATTTT
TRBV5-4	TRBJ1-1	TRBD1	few	CASSIRDRGRLATEAFF	TGTGCCAGCAGCATCCGGGACAGGGGGCGATTGGCCACTGAAGCTTTCTTT
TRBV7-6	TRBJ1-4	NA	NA	CASSLEGSNEKLFF	TGTGCCAGCAGCTTAGAAGGTTCTAATGAAAAACTGTTTTTT
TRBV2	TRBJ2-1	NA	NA	CASSGEGGPDNEQFF	TGTGCCAGCAGTGGGGAAGGGGGGCCGGACAATGAGCAGTTCTTC
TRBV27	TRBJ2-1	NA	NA	CASTAGTGREQFF	TGTGCCAGCACGGCGGGGACTGGTCGGGAGCAGTTCTTC
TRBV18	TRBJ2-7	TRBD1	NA	CASSPMTGARPYEQYF	TGTGCCAGCTCACCAATGACAGGGGCCCGACCCTACGAGCAGTACTTC
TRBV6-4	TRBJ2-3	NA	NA	CASSEKGGDYGDTQYF	TGTGCCAGCAGTGAAAAGGGTGGGGATTACGGTGATACGCAGTATTTT